One and the same sample provided the 20 T cell receptor beta chains below, sequenced in a study of control samples from healthy donors and cancer patients. The table came from immunoSEQ multiplex PCR; TCRdb's copy has only in-frame clones and leaves some out. The table has approximately 150,000 clones, approximately 94% seen once. The sample was blood. Receptors were obtained from a man in his forties in good health.

This chain connects TRBV24-1 to TRBJ2-6; D gene uncertain. V was shortened by 3 bases and J by 4 bases, with 9 bases between the two germline ends. The germline V gene encodes CDR1 KGHDR and CDR2 SFDVKD. The CDR3 consists of 15 residues. In DNA, the CDR3 is TGTGCCACCAGTGATGACCCAACCGGGGCCAACGTCCTGACTTTC. Its protein is CATSDDPTGANVLTF.

CDR3 protein: CASSKGGLADTGELFF. The CDR3 DNA reads as TGTGCCAGCAGTAAAGGGGGACTAGCGGACACCGGGGAGCTGTTTTTT. The chain employs TRBV27 and TRBJ2-2; TRBD2 matches 11 bases. The CDR3 length is 16 residues. Germline trimming cut 5 bases from V and 3 bases from J; bases unmatched to any gene: 5. CDR1 and CDR2 (germline): MNHEY, SMNVEV (reference sequence).

The chain combines TRBV5-4 with TRBJ2-3; 10 bases fit TRBD2. Germline lookup yields CDR1 SGHNT and CDR2 YYREEE (reference sequence). This CDR3 contains 17 residues. Trimming took 4 bases from V and 3 from J; bases not matched to a gene: 11. The DNA of the CDR3 is TGTGCCAGCAGCCCCCCCCAGCGGGGGGGCCGAACAGATACGCAGTATTTT. Protein: CASSPPQRGGRTDTQYF.

The J gene is TRBJ2-7, the V gene TRBV6-5, with 10 bases matching TRBD1. The CDR3 has 15 amino acids. Trimming took 6 bases from V and 3 from J; bases not matched to a gene: 8. Germline V gives CDR1 MNHEY, CDR2 SVGAGI. CDR3 in amino acids: CASRTTGGEGYEQYF. The CDR3, as DNA: TGTGCCAGCAGAACGACAGGGGGCGAGGGCTACGAGCAGTACTTC.

The rearrangement uses TRBV24-1 and TRBJ2-7, with D hard to call. Trimming removed 5 bases from V and 3 bases from J, with 13 bases in between. The CDR3 has 14 residues. Germline assignment: CDR1 KGHDR and CDR2 SFDVKD. CDR3 sequence reads: CATSGYQENYEQYF. The DNA of the CDR3 is TGTGCCACCAGTGGATACCAGGAGAACTACGAGCAGTACTTC.

The V call is TRBV7-9, the J call TRBJ2-1; D remains ambiguous. Between the trimmed V and J ends, which lost 3 bases and 3 bases, there was a span of 12 bases. This CDR3 has 15 amino acids. CDR1 and CDR2 (germline): SEHNR, FQNEAQ (reference sequence). The CDR3 DNA follows: TGTGCCAGCAGCTTCGGTCAGGAACTCTACAATGAGCAGTTCTTC. This encodes CASSFGQELYNEQFF.

The chain is built from TRBV21-1 and TRBJ1-2; the table's D call, TRBD1, has no DNA check behind it. TRBV21-1 constitutes a pseudogene. The CDR3 is 13 amino acids. Written as DNA, the CDR3 is TGTGCCAGCAGCAAAGACAATAACTATGGCTACACCTTC. Translation: CASSKDNNYGYTF.

This chain uses TRBV6-5 with TRBJ1-2, with TRBD1 matching over 8 bases. V was pared by 2 bases and J by 6 bases, with 8 bases of the junction left unmatched. Germline-derived CDR1 and CDR2 are MNHEY and SVGAGI. There are 15 residues in the CDR3. CDR3 residues: CASSYVTGDINGYTF. The CDR3 nucleotides are TGTGCCAGCAGTTACGTGACAGGGGATATTAATGGCTACACCTTC.

The chain links TRBV12-3 or TRBV12-4 to TRBJ1-5; D might be TRBD1 (5 bases). The CDR3 totals 13 residues. V was pared by 5 bases and J by 3 bases, with 8 bases between. The CDR3, as DNA: TGTGCCAGCAGTACCAGGGACAATCAGCCCCAGCATTTT. This sequence encodes CASSTRDNQPQHF.

The chain recombines TRBV6-5 with TRBJ1-1; 7 bases are a match to TRBD1. After removal of 8 bases from V and 0 bases from J, the junction contained 6 bases not matched to a gene. Looked up from germline, CDR1 is MNHEY and CDR2 is SVGAGI. The CDR3 is 14 amino acids. CDR3 DNA sequence: TGTGCCAGCGGGCGGGACAGCATGAACACTGAAGCTTTCTTT. This gives the protein CASGRDSMNTEAFF.

The chain has TRBV5-1 and TRBJ2-7, with D possibly TRBD2 on 7 matching bases. The V end was cut by 6 bases, the J end by 5 bases, with 9 bases between. Germline assignment: CDR1 SGHRS and CDR2 YFSETQ. The CDR3 extends over 11 amino acids. The CDR3 DNA reads TGCGCCAGCAAGGGGGGGAACGAGCAGTACTTC. This gives the protein CASKGGNEQYF.

In regard to this clone: The junction does not match germline at one end; this may be a read error. The chain carries TRBV9 and TRBJ1-1; D is uncertain. Germline assignment: CDR1 SGDLS and CDR2 YYNGEE. The CDR3 contains 15 residues. CDR3 sequence: CASSVFEGLNTEAFF. The DNA for the CDR3 is TGTGCCAGCAGCGTTTTCGAGGGCCTGAACACTGAGGCTTTCTTT.

V and J are TRBV6-4 and TRBJ1-6; D is unresolved. Per the germline V gene, CDR1 is MRHNA and CDR2 is SNTAGT. Deletions cut 0 bases from V and 5 bases from J, with 17 bases between. CDR3 length: 18 amino acids. The CDR3 spells CASSDSRLLAPHNSPLHF. The CDR3 nucleotides read TGTGCCAGCAGTGACTCGAGACTCTTGGCACCTCATAATTCACCCCTCCACTTT.

J is TRBJ2-7 and V is TRBV5-1; perhaps TRBD1 as D (6 bases). There are 13 residues in the CDR3. Trimming cost V 5 bases and J 6 bases, with 15 bases left between them. Germline V gene lookup returns CDR1 SGHRS and CDR2 YFSETQ. CDR3 in amino acids: CASRNRETGEQYF. The CDR3 nucleotides are TGCGCCAGCAGGAACAGGGAAACGGGCGAGCAGTACTTC. The variable domain in full, with the rest retrieved from reference TRBV5-1 and TRBJ2-7, is KAGVTQTPRYLIKTRGQQVTLSCSPISGHRSVSWYQQTPGQGLQFLFEYFSETQRNKGNFPGRFSGRQFSNSRSEMNVSTLELGDSALYLCASRNRETGEQYFGPGTRLTVT.

This chain connects TRBV5-1 to TRBJ1-2; 7 nucleotides align to TRBD1. Per germline, CDR1 SGHRS and CDR2 YFSETQ. The V segment lost 1 base and the J segment 6 bases; nucleotides outside the gene matches: 6. The length of the CDR3 is 14 residues. The CDR3 sequence is CASSLRTGTDGYTF. CDR3 in DNA: TGCGCCAGCAGCTTGAGGACAGGAACCGATGGCTACACCTTC.

The chain is built from TRBV3-1 (or the pseudogene TRBV3-2) and TRBJ2-3, with unresolved D. Germline V gene sequence: CDR1 LGHDT, CDR2 YNNKEL (reference sequence). This CDR3 is 11 amino acids long. V was pared by 6 bases and J by 5 bases, with 6 bases between. DNA of the CDR3: TGTGCCAGCAGGTCGGTAGATACGCAGTATTTT. Translating gives CASRSVDTQYF.

The V gene is TRBV14, the J gene TRBJ2-7; TRBD1 agrees at 7 bases. The CDR3 consists of 15 residues. Germline CDR1 reads SGHDN; CDR2 reads FVKESK. The V gene end was trimmed by 4 bases and the J gene end by 3 bases; junction bases not matched to a gene: 9. The CDR3 sequence is CASSRYLRTGYEQYF. Here the CDR3 DNA reads TGTGCCAGCAGCCGATACCTGAGGACAGGCTACGAGCAGTACTTC.

There are a few counts of this clone. V usage is TRBV5-5 and J usage is TRBJ1-2, with 7 bases matching TRBD1. V gave up 0 bases and J gave up 8 bases; unmatched junction bases: 7. The CDR3 covers 14 residues. Germline V gene lookup returns CDR1 SGHKS and CDR2 YYEKEE (reference sequence). For the CDR3, the DNA is TGTGCCAGCAGCTTGGAAGGACAGGATTTAGGCTACACCTTC. This gives the protein CASSLEGQDLGYTF.

The chain carries TRBV19 and TRBJ2-1; 14 bases align to TRBD2. The CDR3 spans 14 residues. Germline trimming cut 5 bases from V and 7 bases from J; bases unmatched to any gene: 1. Germline-derived CDR1 and CDR2 are LNHDA and SQIVND (reference sequence). CDR3 loop: CASSGTSGSNEQFF. The CDR3, as DNA: TGTGCCAGTAGTGGGACTAGCGGGAGTAATGAGCAGTTCTTC.

The chain carries TRBV7-8 and TRBJ2-7; D ambiguous. The CDR3 contains 14 residues. Germline V lookup: CDR1 SGHVS, CDR2 FQNEAQ. Trimming pared 3 bases from V and 1 base from J, leaving 10 bases between. The CDR3 loop is CASSFGSLSYEQYF. DNA of the CDR3: TGTGCCAGCAGCTTTGGCAGTTTATCCTACGAGCAGTACTTC. Full variable domain (missing parts from reference TRBV7-8 and TRBJ2-7): GAGVSQSPRYKVAKRGQDVALRCDPISGHVSLFWYQQALGQGPEFLTYFQNEAQLDKSGLPSDRFFAERPEGSVSTLKIQRTQQEDSAVYLCASSFGSLSYEQYFGPGTRLTVT.